This T cell receptor (beta chain) was profiled in a study of T-cell memory formation after mild COVID-19. Findings of the study overall: Pre-infection memory contained some responding clones, which suggested that cross-reactive memory had joined.

Points on this clonotype: Its specificity is not known.

This CDR3 has 15 residues. J lost 9 bases, V lost 4 bases, and 9 bases had no gene match. The germline CDR1 and CDR2 sequences are MNHEY and SVGEGT. Using its own MiXCR run on the 5' RACE reads, TCRdb lists one record per CDR3 protein. The table shows approximately 580,000 distinct CDR3 sequences, with around 20% occurring only once. This sequence originates from an adult woman who had mild COVID-19 (a few samples of this study predate the infection). Cell type and time point are not known. The material sequenced was PBMCs or a T cell subset sorted from them (not recorded which). The genes are TRBV6-2 or TRBV6-3 and TRBJ2-1, with 10 bases aligning to TRBD2. Written as DNA, the CDR3 is TGTGCCAGCAGTTCTGCGAGCGGGAGGGTTTCTGAGCAGTTCTTC. Protein sequence: CASSSASGRVSEQFF.